This T cell receptor (beta chain) was observed in a study of blood T cells in healthy people across ages. Together with a sample-barcoded 5' primer, a J-beta primer mix was included in a second PCR lasting about 7 to 11 cycles. TCRdb recomputed calls from the 5' RACE reads with MiXCR, one row per CDR3 protein. The repertoire includes about 570,000 distinct CDR3 sequences, 27% of them detected once, and around 18% sits in the top ten. Only a few counts were recorded for this clonotype. Sequenced sample: blood. The receptor was isolated from a woman aged 65 to 85 in good health.

The CDR3 here is CASSLAGTGPYSNQPQHF. DNA for the CDR3: TGTGCCAGCAGCTTAGCAGGGACAGGGCCTTATAGCAATCAGCCCCAGCATTTT. The rearrangement links TRBV7-2 to TRBJ1-5, with 9 bases identical to TRBD1. The CDR3 has 18 amino acids. The V gene end was trimmed by 0 bases and the J gene end by 0 bases; junction bases not matched to a gene: 6. In germline, CDR1 is SGHTA, CDR2 FQGNSA.